These 25 T cell receptor beta chains share one sample of origin, sequenced in a study of cytotoxic CD8 clonotypes in ibrutinib-treated CLL. Produced via immunoSEQ multiplex PCR; TCRdb's table is partial and in-frame only. Among around 330,000 clones, roughly 71% were seen once, and the ten largest hold around 6.5%. The material was PBMCs, obtained after 36 months of ibrutinib treatment. The origin of the receptors is a human donor with chronic lymphocytic leukemia.

The chain carries TRBV10-2 and TRBJ1-5, with a possible D match to TRBD1 (6 bases). Trimming took 6 bases from V and 1 from J, leaving 7 bases between them. In germline, CDR1 is WSHSY, CDR2 SAAADI. There are 13 residues in the CDR3. CDR3 residues: CASRGGSNQPQHF. DNA of the CDR3: TGCGCCAGCAGAGGGGGAAGCAATCAGCCCCAGCATTTT.

V gene TRBV4-1 combines with J gene TRBJ1-2; 8 bases agree with TRBD1. From germline, CDR1 is MGHRA and CDR2 YSYEKL. The junction had 10 bases not matched to a gene; V was cut back by 7 bases and J by 6 bases. The CDR3 covers 14 residues. The CDR3 coding sequence is TGCGCCAGCAACCCCTCAGGGGGCGCGAATGGCTACACCTTC. It translates to CASNPSGGANGYTF.

This sequence joins TRBV11-3 and TRBJ2-6, with D possibly TRBD1 on 5 matching bases. Germline CDR1 SGHNT, CDR2 YENEEA. Trimming took off 4 bases at V and 4 bases at J, with 11 bases between the two ends. This CDR3 region has 15 residues. CDR3 DNA: TGTGCCAGCAGCTCAACAGGTGCCGGGGCCAACGTCCTGACTTTC. Translating it yields CASSSTGAGANVLTF.

This clone has only one observation. The V gene is TRBV5-6, the J gene TRBJ2-5, with 10 bases aligning to TRBD2. The junction had 9 bases not matched to a gene; V was cut back by 2 bases and J by 2 bases. The CDR3 runs to 17 residues. Per germline, CDR1 SGHDT and CDR2 YYEEEE. CDR3 nucleotides: TGTGCCAGCAGCTTAATGGGTAGCGGGAGGACTCAAGAGACCCAGTACTTC. This sequence encodes CASSLMGSGRTQETQYF.

The J gene is TRBJ2-7, the V gene TRBV27; 12 bases line up with TRBD2. The CDR3 length is 17 residues. Per the germline V gene, CDR1 is MNHEY and CDR2 is SMNVEV (reference sequence). J gave up 2 bases and V 4 bases, and 9 bases lay outside the gene matches. DNA for the CDR3: TGTGCCAGCAGTTCCCGCCCGCTAGCGGGAGGGGCCTACGAGCAGTACTTC. Protein product: CASSSRPLAGGAYEQYF.

This chain links TRBV6-5 with TRBJ1-2; 8 bases map to TRBD1. J gave up 9 bases and V 2 bases, and 8 bases lay outside the gene matches. The CDR3 covers 14 residues. From germline, CDR1 is MNHEY and CDR2 SVGAGI. As DNA, the CDR3 is TGTGCCAGCAGTTACAGTGGACAGGGAAGGCGCTACACCTTC. It is translated as CASSYSGQGRRYTF.

This chain links TRBV9 with TRBJ1-2, with 8 bases aligning to TRBD1. This CDR3 region has 13 residues. With 4 bases clipped from V and 4 bases from J, the junction kept 3 bases outside the gene matches. From germline, CDR1 is SGDLS and CDR2 YYNGEE. CDR3 nucleotides: TGTGCCAGCAGCCGCACAGGGGGCTATGGCTACACCTTC. Amino acid sequence: CASSRTGGYGYTF.

The rearrangement uses TRBV6-1 and TRBJ1-1; possibly TRBD1 for D (5 bases). The CDR3 consists of 13 residues. The germline V and J ends were trimmed by 7 bases and 6 bases, with 15 bases remaining between them. The germline gives CDR1 MNHNS, CDR2 SASEGT. The CDR3 bases are TGTGCCAGCACAGTTCTCTGGGGGGCTGAAGCTTTCTTT. Encoded protein: CASTVLWGAEAFF.

The V gene is TRBV2, the J gene TRBJ2-2, with 9 bases identical to TRBD1. V lost 5 bases and J lost 6; bases outside the gene matches: 4. The CDR3 length is 14 residues. From germline, CDR1 is SNHLY and CDR2 FYNNEI. The CDR3 is CASSLRDRAGELFF. DNA of the CDR3: TGTGCCAGCAGTCTCCGGGACAGGGCCGGGGAGCTGTTTTTT.

The rearrangement links TRBV29-1 to TRBJ2-5, with TRBD2 as a possible D gene (6 bases). From germline, CDR1 is SQVTM and CDR2 ANQGSEA. The CDR3 is made up of 13 amino acids. The V end lost 7 bases, the J end lost 4 bases, and 16 bases lay between the germline ends. The chain's CDR3 is CSASFREVETQYF. For the CDR3, the DNA is TGCAGCGCTTCCTTCAGGGAGGTAGAGACCCAGTACTTC. Full variable domain (rest looked up from reference TRBV29-1 and TRBJ2-5): SAVISQKPSRDICQRGTSLTIQCQVDSQVTMMFWYRQQPGQSLTLIATANQGSEATYESGFVIDKFPISRPNLTFSTLTVSNMSPEDSSIYLCSASFREVETQYFGPGTRLLVL.

In its sample, this clone was seen a few times. V and J are TRBV29-1 and TRBJ2-1; unclear D gene. The length of the CDR3 is 12 residues. V was clipped by 5 bases and J by 7 bases, with 12 bases between them. The germline gives CDR1 SQVTM, CDR2 ANQGSEA. This chain's CDR3 is CSVRWVGNEQFF. CDR3 DNA sequence: TGCAGCGTTCGCTGGGTTGGGAATGAGCAGTTCTTC.

This chain uses TRBV6-5 with TRBJ2-7; the match to TRBD2 covers 8 bases. This CDR3 is built from 14 residues. V lost 6 bases to trimming and J lost 7 bases; unmatched junction nucleotides: 11. Germline V lookup: CDR1 MNHEY, CDR2 SVGAGI. The chain's CDR3 is CASSQPPGGWEQYF. The CDR3 bases are TGTGCCAGCAGCCAACCTCCGGGGGGGTGGGAGCAGTACTTC.

V gene TRBV27 combines with J gene TRBJ1-2; D gene uncertain. Germline V CDR1 and CDR2: MNHEY, SMNVEV (reference sequence). The CDR3 length is 17 residues. Trimming took off 3 bases at V and 4 bases at J, with 21 bases between the two ends. CDR3 residues: CASSFPNYGLETYGYTF. DNA of the CDR3: TGTGCCAGCAGTTTCCCGAATTACGGCCTGGAGACCTATGGCTACACCTTC.

This clone was seen just once. The chain couples TRBV11-3 to TRBJ2-5, with 14 positions matching TRBD2. Germline trimming cut 4 bases from V and 4 bases from J; bases unmatched to any gene: 2. The germline V gene encodes CDR1 SGHNT and CDR2 YENEEA. This CDR3 is 15 amino acids long. CDR3 in amino acids: CASSSGTSGGETQYF. The CDR3 coding sequence is TGTGCCAGCAGCTCAGGGACTAGCGGGGGAGAGACCCAGTACTTC. Full variable domain (missing parts from reference TRBV11-3 and TRBJ2-5): EAGVVQSPRYKIIEKKQPVAFWCNPISGHNTLYWYLQNLGQGPELLIRYENEEAVDDSQLPKDRFSAERLKGVDSTLKIQPAELGDSAVYLCASSSGTSGGETQYFGPGTRLLVL.

The rearrangement links TRBV7-9 to TRBJ2-7, with 9 nucleotides matching TRBD2. This CDR3 is 16 amino acids long. Germline trimming cut 5 bases from V and 2 bases from J; bases unmatched to any gene: 10. Germline CDR1 is SEHNR and CDR2 is FQNEAQ (reference sequence). CDR3 in DNA: TGTGCCAGCAGCCCAGAAGTTAGCGGGGGCGCCTACGAGCAGTACTTC. This gives the protein CASSPEVSGGAYEQYF.

The gene calls are TRBV2 and TRBJ2-5; D perhaps matches TRBD2 (6 bases). V lost 0 bases and J 3 bases, leaving 11 bases between the germline ends. This CDR3 is built from 15 residues. Germline CDR1 reads SNHLY; CDR2 reads FYNNEI. The CDR3 bases are TGTGCCAGCAGTGAAGCCTGGGACTTAAAAGAGACCCAGTACTTC. Encoded protein: CASSEAWDLKETQYF.

On this clone: Mismatch with germline at one junction end may stem from a read error. The sample carries other DNA sequences with the same CDR3. J is TRBJ2-2 and V is TRBV6-1; D might be TRBD2 (5 bases). Germline V gene lookup returns CDR1 MNHNS and CDR2 SASEGT. This CDR3 is built from 14 residues. CDR3 sequence reads: CASNTGSGTGELFF. The CDR3 coding sequence is TGCGCCAGCAATACGGGTTCGGGGACCGGGGAGCTGTTTTTT.

This clone was recorded once. This chain uses TRBV5-4 with TRBJ2-7, with no clear D. This CDR3 comprises 16 residues. In germline, CDR1 is SGHNT, CDR2 YYREEE (reference sequence). Trimming left V 0 bases short and J 0 bases short, with 13 bases between. The CDR3 coding sequence is TGTGCCAGCAGCTTGGAGGCAGGAACGAGCTCCTACGAGCAGTACTTC. Translation: CASSLEAGTSSYEQYF.

CDR3 in amino acids: CASSLVGFTDTQYF. Here the CDR3 DNA reads TGCGCCAGCAGCTTGGTAGGGTTCACAGATACGCAGTATTTT. The chain is built from TRBV5-1 and TRBJ2-3; D is unresolved. V was clipped by 0 bases and J by 2 bases, with 7 bases between them. Germline assignment: CDR1 SGHRS and CDR2 YFSETQ. The CDR3 runs to 14 residues.

This clone appeared a few times. The chain links TRBV6-6 to TRBJ2-7, with 8 bases aligning to TRBD2. This CDR3 has 15 amino acids. Germline V lookup: CDR1 MNHNY, CDR2 SVGAGI (reference sequence). The ends lost 1 base at V and 3 bases at J; junction bases unmatched: 5. CDR3 coding DNA: TGTGCCAGCAGTTACTTCGCGGGGGGCCTCTACGAGCAGTACTTC. Its protein is CASSYFAGGLYEQYF.

This clone occurred once. V is TRBV5-1 and J is TRBJ2-3; D is undetermined. The CDR3 contains 16 residues. Germline CDR1 and CDR2: SGHRS and YFSETQ. Trimming shortened V by 4 bases and J by 3 bases, and 18 bases separated the two germline ends. CDR3 sequence (DNA): TGCGCCAGCAGCGGGCTTGAGGCGTCCTCTACAGATACGCAGTATTTT. Residues: CASSGLEASSTDTQYF.

Regarding this clone: Other DNA sequences in the same sample also yield this CDR3. V and J are TRBV7-2 and TRBJ1-2; D unclear. CDR1 is SGHTA and CDR2 is FQGNSA in the germline V gene. V gave up 1 base and J gave up 0 bases, with 6 bases separating them. CDR3 length: 14 amino acids. The CDR3 sequence: CASSLVGSNYGYTF. The CDR3 DNA reads as TGTGCCAGCAGCTTAGTGGGTTCTAACTATGGCTACACCTTC.

The chain has TRBV19 and TRBJ1-5, with TRBD1 matching 9 bases. This CDR3 spans 15 amino acids. V gave up 9 bases and J gave up 2 bases; unmatched junction bases: 8. CDR1 and CDR2 (germline): LNHDA, SQIVND (reference sequence). The CDR3 coding sequence is TGTGCCAGCAGGACAGGGGATTTTGGCAATCAGCCCCAGCATTTT. Amino acids: CASRTGDFGNQPQHF.

This chain links TRBV4-2 with TRBJ2-2; maybe TRBD1 (6 bases). V gave up 3 bases and J gave up 4 bases, with 18 bases separating them. Germline CDR1 and CDR2: LGHNA and YNFKEQ. This CDR3 contains 17 residues. The CDR3 reads CASSQGQGPPVTGELFF. DNA for the CDR3: TGTGCCAGCAGCCAGGGGCAGGGGCCCCCGGTCACCGGGGAGCTGTTTTTT.

This clone occurred once. The gene calls are TRBV4-1 and TRBJ2-7; D gene uncertain. Trimming pared 1 base from V and 2 bases from J, leaving 9 bases between. This CDR3 region has 14 residues. Germline V gene data show CDR1 as MGHRA and CDR2 as YSYEKL. The CDR3 loop is CASSQGPAPYEQYF. In DNA form, the CDR3 reads TGCGCCAGCAGCCAAGGTCCAGCCCCCTACGAGCAGTACTTC.